This T cell receptor beta chain originates from a study of cytomegalovirus exposure and HLA in healthy donors. A multiplex PCR was run with 60 Vbeta primers and 13 Jbeta primers. This table comes from immunoSEQ multiplex PCR, and its TCRdb copy is limited to in-frame clones, with some not included. The sample lists 250,000 or so clones, approximately 81% seen once, with 1% to 1.5% in the top ten. The CDR3 extends over 16 amino acids. Germline V gene lookup returns CDR1 SGHTA and CDR2 FQGTGA. V was shortened by 2 bases and J by 0 bases, with 8 bases between the two germline ends. Source material: PBMCs. The sequence was obtained from a human donor in good health. V is TRBV7-3 and J is TRBJ2-6, with a tentative D call TRBD2 (5 bases). The CDR3 DNA follows: TGTGCCAGCAGCTTAGATGGAGGCTCTGGGGCCAACGTCCTGACTTTC. It translates to CASSLDGGSGANVLTF.